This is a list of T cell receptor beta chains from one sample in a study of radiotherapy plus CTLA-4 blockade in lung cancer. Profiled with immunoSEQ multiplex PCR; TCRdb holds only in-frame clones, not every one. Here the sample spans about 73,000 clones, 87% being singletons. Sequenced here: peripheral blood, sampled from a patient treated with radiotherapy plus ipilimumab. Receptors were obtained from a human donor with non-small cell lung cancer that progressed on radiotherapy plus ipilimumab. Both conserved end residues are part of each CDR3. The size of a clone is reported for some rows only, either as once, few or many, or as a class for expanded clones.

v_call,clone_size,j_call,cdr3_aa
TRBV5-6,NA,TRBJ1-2,CASSVSSGQINYGYTF
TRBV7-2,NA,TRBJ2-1,CASSLSRGGNEQFF
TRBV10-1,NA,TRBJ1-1,CASSAGRVGEAFF
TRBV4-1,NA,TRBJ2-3,CASSQISQTAAYTDTQYF
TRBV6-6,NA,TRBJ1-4,CASSYRRQGPEKLFF
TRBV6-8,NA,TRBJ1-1,CASSYSKGGITEAFF
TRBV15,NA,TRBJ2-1,CATSMSGRTYNEQFF
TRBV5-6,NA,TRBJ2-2,CASSRRLAENTGELFF
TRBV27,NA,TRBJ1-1,CASSLTEMNTEAFF
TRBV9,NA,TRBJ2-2,CASSVEPGAGELFF
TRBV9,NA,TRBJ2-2,CASSVGGNRNTGELFF
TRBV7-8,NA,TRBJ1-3,CASSLDYGNTIYF
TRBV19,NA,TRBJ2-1,CASSIAEGNEQFF
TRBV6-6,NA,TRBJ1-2,CASSYSGSNGYTF
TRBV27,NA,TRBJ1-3,CASSLRRESGNTIYF
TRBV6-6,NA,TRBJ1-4,CASREGQLNEKLFF
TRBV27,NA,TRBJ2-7,CASSLKGGYEQYF
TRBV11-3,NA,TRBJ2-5,CASSLSRWGETQYF
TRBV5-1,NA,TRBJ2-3,CASSPGTDTQYF
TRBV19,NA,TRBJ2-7,CASSGTVTAYEQYF
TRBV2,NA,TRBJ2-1,CASTPSVLAENNEQFF
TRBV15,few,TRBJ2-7,CATSEGRPGSYEQYF
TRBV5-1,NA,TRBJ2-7,CASSFYMTGFTYEQYF
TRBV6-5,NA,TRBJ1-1,CASSLTGLNTEAFF
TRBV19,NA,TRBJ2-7,CASRTGGSYEQYF
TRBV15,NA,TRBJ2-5,CATSRVASQETQYF